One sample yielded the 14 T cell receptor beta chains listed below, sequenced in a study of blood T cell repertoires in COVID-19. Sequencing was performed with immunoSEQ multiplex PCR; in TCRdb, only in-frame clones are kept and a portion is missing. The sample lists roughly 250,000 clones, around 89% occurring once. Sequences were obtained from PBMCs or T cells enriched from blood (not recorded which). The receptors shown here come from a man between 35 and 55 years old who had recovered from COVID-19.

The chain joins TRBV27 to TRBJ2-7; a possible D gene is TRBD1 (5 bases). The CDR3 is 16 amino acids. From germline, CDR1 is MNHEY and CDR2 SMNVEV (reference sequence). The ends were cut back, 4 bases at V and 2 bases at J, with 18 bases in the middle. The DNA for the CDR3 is TGTGCCAGCAGTTCCCCGACAGCCCACCAGCCCTACGAGCAGTACTTC. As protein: CASSSPTAHQPYEQYF.

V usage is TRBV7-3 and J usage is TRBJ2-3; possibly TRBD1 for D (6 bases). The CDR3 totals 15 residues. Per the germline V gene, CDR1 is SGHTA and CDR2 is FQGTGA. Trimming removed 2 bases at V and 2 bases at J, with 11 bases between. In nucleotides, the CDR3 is TGTGCCAGCAGCTTACAGGGGCTGATCACAGATACGCAGTATTTT. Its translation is CASSLQGLITDTQYF.

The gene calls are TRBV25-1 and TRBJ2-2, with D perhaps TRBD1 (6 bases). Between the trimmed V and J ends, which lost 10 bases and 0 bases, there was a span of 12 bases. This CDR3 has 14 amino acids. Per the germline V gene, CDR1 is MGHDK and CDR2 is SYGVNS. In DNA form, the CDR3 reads TGTGCCACCACAGGGTTTTCGAACACCGGGGAGCTGTTTTTT. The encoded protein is CATTGFSNTGELFF.

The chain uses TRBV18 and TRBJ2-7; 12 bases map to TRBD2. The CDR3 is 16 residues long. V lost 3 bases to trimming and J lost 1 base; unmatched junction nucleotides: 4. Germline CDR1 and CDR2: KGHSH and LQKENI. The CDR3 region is CASSPLTSGGSYEQYF. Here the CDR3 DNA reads TGTGCCAGCTCACCCCTGACTAGCGGGGGTTCCTACGAGCAGTACTTC.

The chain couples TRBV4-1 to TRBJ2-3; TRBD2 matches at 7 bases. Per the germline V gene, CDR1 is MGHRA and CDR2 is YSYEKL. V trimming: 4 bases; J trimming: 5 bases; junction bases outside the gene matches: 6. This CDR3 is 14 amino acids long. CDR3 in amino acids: CASSPAGGGDTQYF. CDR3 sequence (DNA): TGCGCCAGCAGCCCCGCGGGCGGGGGAGATACGCAGTATTTT.

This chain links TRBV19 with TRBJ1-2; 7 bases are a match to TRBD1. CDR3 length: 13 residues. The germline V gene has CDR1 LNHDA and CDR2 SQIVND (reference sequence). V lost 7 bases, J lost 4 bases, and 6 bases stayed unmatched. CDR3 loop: CASKGTASYGYTF. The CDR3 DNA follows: TGTGCCAGTAAGGGGACAGCATCCTATGGCTACACCTTC.

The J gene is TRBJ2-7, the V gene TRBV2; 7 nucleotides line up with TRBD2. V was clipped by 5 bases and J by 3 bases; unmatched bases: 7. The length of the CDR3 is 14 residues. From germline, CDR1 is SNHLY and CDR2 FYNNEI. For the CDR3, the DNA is TGTGCCAGCAGTCCCGGACTAGGGAACTACGAGCAGTACTTC. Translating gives CASSPGLGNYEQYF.

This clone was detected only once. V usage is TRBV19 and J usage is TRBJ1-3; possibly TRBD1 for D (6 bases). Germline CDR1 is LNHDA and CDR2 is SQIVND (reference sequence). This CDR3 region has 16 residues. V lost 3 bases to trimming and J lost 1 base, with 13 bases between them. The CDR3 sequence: CASSIIRGASGNTIYF. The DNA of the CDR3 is TGTGCCAGTAGTATCATCCGGGGGGCGTCTGGAAACACCATATATTTT.

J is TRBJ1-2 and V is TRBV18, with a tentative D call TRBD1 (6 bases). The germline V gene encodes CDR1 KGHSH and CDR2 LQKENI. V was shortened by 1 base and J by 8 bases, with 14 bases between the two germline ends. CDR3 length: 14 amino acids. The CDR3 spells CASSPQDSGVGYTF. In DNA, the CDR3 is TGTGCCAGCTCACCACAAGACTCAGGGGTCGGCTACACCTTC.

CDR3 nucleotide sequence: TGTGCCAGCACCATACAGGGTACCTCTGGGGCCAACGTCCTGACTTTC. It specifies CASTIQGTSGANVLTF. V gene TRBV7-3 combines with J gene TRBJ2-6, with D tentatively TRBD1 (6 bases). The CDR3 sequence is 16 residues long. From germline, CDR1 is SGHTA and CDR2 FQGTGA. Trimming left V 7 bases short and J 0 bases short, with 13 bases between.

CDR3 DNA sequence: TGTGCCAGCAGTTACGAGGGGGTCGGCTACACCTTC. Translation gives CASSYEGVGYTF. The rearrangement joins TRBV6-6 to TRBJ1-2, with D possibly being TRBD1 (6 bases). Germline CDR1 is MNHNY and CDR2 is SVGAGI (reference sequence). There are 12 residues in the CDR3. V shed 2 bases and J shed 8 bases, with 9 bases lying between them.

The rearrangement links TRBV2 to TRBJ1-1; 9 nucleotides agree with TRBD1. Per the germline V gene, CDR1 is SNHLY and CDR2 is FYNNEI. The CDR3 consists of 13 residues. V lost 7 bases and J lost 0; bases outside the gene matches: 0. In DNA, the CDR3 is TGTGCCAGCAACAGGGGGCTGAACACTGAAGCTTTCTTT. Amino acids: CASNRGLNTEAFF.

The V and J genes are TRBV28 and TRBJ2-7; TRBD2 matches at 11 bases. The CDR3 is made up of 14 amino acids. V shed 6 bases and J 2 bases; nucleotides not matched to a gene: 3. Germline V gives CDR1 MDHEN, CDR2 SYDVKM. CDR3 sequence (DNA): TGTGCCAGCAGGGCGGGACTAGCGGCCTACGAGCAGTACTTC. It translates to CASRAGLAAYEQYF.

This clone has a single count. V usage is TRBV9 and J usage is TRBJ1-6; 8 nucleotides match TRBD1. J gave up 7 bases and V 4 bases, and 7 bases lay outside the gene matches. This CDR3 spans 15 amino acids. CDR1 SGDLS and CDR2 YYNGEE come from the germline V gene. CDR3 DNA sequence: TGTGCCAGCAGCCCGGGACAGGTGGGGAATTCACCCCTCCACTTT. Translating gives CASSPGQVGNSPLHF.